This TCR beta chain was documented in a study of shared clonotypes between healthy human individuals. As for the study in general: Each donor's CD8 memory used one plate, CD8 naive two, each CD4 subset three. Findings and caveats of the study: Despite large depth, rarefaction showed incomplete sorted-subset sequencing. Sharing across four donors was highest in naive CD4 (roughly 5%) and lowest in memory CD8 (roughly 0.4%).

At deep level, the assay was performed. Measured with immunoSEQ multiplex PCR; TCRdb has only the in-frame clones, and not every one. Among about 2.1 million clones listed, 90% to 95% were seen once. A word on this clone: Its cognate antigen is unknown.

CD45RO-negative, CCR7-selected cells formed the naive CD8 fraction, which excluded terminally differentiated effector memory CD45RA+ cells. The sequence was collected from a man aged 18-30 years in good health. Some clones in this sample may be carry-over from other donors' samples. Material: naive CD8+ T cells from PBMCs.

This CDR3 is CSVSGDRGQGAFDEQFF. The CDR3 nucleotides read TGCAGCGTTAGCGGCGATCGGGGACAGGGGGCTTTCGATGAGCAGTTCTTC. This chain links TRBV29-1 with TRBJ2-1, with 12 bases lining up with TRBD1. The CDR3 contains 17 residues. Per the germline V gene, CDR1 is SQVTM and CDR2 is ANQGSEA. Trimming took 5 bases from V and 8 from J; bases not matched to a gene: 16.